This T cell receptor beta chain was captured by sequencing in a study of shared clonotypes between healthy human individuals. Germline trimming cut 5 bases from V and 10 bases from J; bases unmatched to any gene: 7. CDR1 and CDR2 (germline): PRHDT, FYEKMQ (reference sequence). CDR3 length equals 14 residues. Comments on this clone: Its antigen is as yet unknown.

In the study's own analysis: Junction-only immunoSEQ data arrived without quality scores, meaning filtering differed. Libraries were prepared by immunoSEQ multiplex PCR; TCRdb keeps only in-frame clonotypes and omits some of them. V, J and clone size reflect that table, while D and trimming were determined from the DNA. The data hold just over 2,000,000 clones, with 85% to 95% observed a single time. Study-level findings and limits: Naive subsets typically showed greater estimated richness than memory subsets. Against clonotypes common to all four donors, non-shared ones had lower generation probabilities.

This chain joins TRBV13 and TRBJ1-6; 8 nucleotides agree with TRBD1. Material for sequencing was naive CD4+ T cells sorted from blood. Described subset: CD45RA+ positively selected. This receptor was obtained from a man in his late teens or twenties in good health. The DNA for the CDR3 is TGTGCCAGCAGCAGGGACAGGCCTGCGTCACCCCTCCACTTT. Residues: CASSRDRPASPLHF.